The clone carrying this T cell receptor beta chain was seen at least ten times. CDR3 regions were amplified by Arm-PCR using iRepertoire HTBI primers to build TCR beta libraries. Via MiXCR, TCRdb re-called the multiplex PCR reads, giving one row per CDR3 protein. The sample lists a few hundred thousand distinct CDR3 sequences; 10% to 15% were seen once. Time point of the sample: newly diagnosed GD, antithyroid drugs for less than 3 months. From PBMCs, RNA was extracted and then used to make the TCR library. This entry comes from a study of regulatory T cells in long-lasting Graves disease. The CDR3 runs to 15 residues. Trimming pared 4 bases from V and 4 bases from J, leaving 15 bases between. CDR1 and CDR2 from the germline V gene are LGHDT and YNNKEL (reference sequence). These records were also assigned to another study, of T cells in Graves' hyperthyroidism and ophthalmopathy. That paper adds: In validation, the model predicted ophthalmopathy. These predictions came a median 6.5 months before onset.

The rearrangement uses TRBV3-1 and TRBJ2-3, with a tentative D call TRBD1 (5 bases). This sample comprised peripheral blood mononuclear cells (PBMCs), obtained at new diagnosis, from a patient treated with antithyroid drugs. The source of this sequence is a woman aged 18-29 years with Graves disease. In DNA form, the CDR3 reads TGTGCCAGCAGCCCGAGACAGATAGACTCAGATACGCAGTATTTT. It encodes CASSPRQIDSDTQYF.